This record concerns one TCR beta chain sequence. What it recognizes is unknown. This PCR relied on a set of 60 Vbeta primers and 13 Jbeta primers. Original processing notes: About 11 million shared chains were among the about 80 million unique TCR beta chains that a later analysis counted. Measured with immunoSEQ multiplex PCR; TCRdb has only the in-frame clones, and not every one. The V and J calls and the clone size are those of that table, but D and trimming were determined from the DNA. The sample consists of fewer than 130,000 clones, 74% of them appearing once. This entry is derived from a study of cytomegalovirus exposure and HLA in healthy donors. Points from the study as a whole: A link between a missense DCLRE1C variant and TCR beta V- and J-gene trimming emerged from a later analysis. In an earlier analysis, about 87% or about 30%: the productive usage of most TCR beta V segments. According to a later analysis, donors in an Asian-associated ancestry cluster reportedly had fewer N-insertions than the roughly 660-donor mean.

Looked up from germline, CDR1 is SNHLY and CDR2 is FYNNEI. The CDR3 extends over 14 amino acids. The TCR comes from a man aged 45-65 years in good health and CMV-seropositive. Source material: PBMCs. The chain combines TRBV2 with TRBJ2-5; 7 bases are a match to TRBD1. The better agreement between TRBJ2-7 and the DNA end casts doubt on the J call. The CDR3 nucleotides are TGTGCCAGCAGTCCGGGACAGACTTCCTACGAGCAGTACTTC. It is translated as CASSPGQTSYEQYF.